A selection of T cell receptor beta chains follows, all from one sample in a study of blood T cell repertoires in COVID-19. Profiled with immunoSEQ multiplex PCR; TCRdb holds only in-frame clones, not every one. Of 300,000 to 350,000 clones in the sample, approximately 89% were seen once. Sequences were obtained from PBMCs or T cells enriched from blood (not recorded which). The receptor set was obtained from a young man who had recovered from COVID-19. Each CDR3 is given with its conserved first and last residue. A D gene is named only where the DNA matches it firmly. The size entry is marked missing in some rows and otherwise reads once, few, many or a size class.

NA	TRBV24-1	TRBJ2-1	NA	TGTGCCACCAGTGTGGGGGGATCCTACAATGAGCAGTTCTTC	CATSVGGSYNEQFF
TRBD1	TRBV15	TRBJ2-7	NA	TGTGCCACCAGCAGGGACAGGGGCCTATACGAGCAGTACTTC	CATSRDRGLYEQYF
NA	TRBV19	TRBJ1-5	NA	TGTGCCAGTAGTTCCCCGGGGAATCAGCCCCAGCATTTT	CASSSPGNQPQHF
NA	TRBV6-5	TRBJ2-3	NA	TGTGCCAGCAGTTTAACAGACCCGCGCACAGATACGCAGTATTTT	CASSLTDPRTDTQYF
TRBD1	TRBV19	TRBJ2-2	NA	TGTGCCAGTAGTATGGGACAGGGGACCGGGGAGCTGTTTTTT	CASSMGQGTGELFF
TRBD2	TRBV30	TRBJ2-7	NA	TGTGCCTGGAGCGAGGGACTAGCTACCTACGAGCAGTACTTC	CAWSEGLATYEQYF
TRBD1	TRBV7-9	TRBJ2-7	few	TGTGCCAGCAGCAGCCGGGACAGAAGCTCCTACGAGCAGTACTTC	CASSSRDRSSYEQYF
TRBD2	TRBV3-1/TRBV3-2	TRBJ2-7	NA	TGTGCCAGCAGCCAAGATAGCGGGGGCCGGTCCTACGAGCAGTACTTC	CASSQDSGGRSYEQYF
TRBD2	TRBV5-4	TRBJ2-5	once	TGTGCCAGCAGCTCCCGGGGAGGGTTCGAGACCCAGTACTTC	CASSSRGGFETQYF
NA	TRBV2	TRBJ1-5	NA	TGTGCCAGCAGCGCAACGACCGGGACAAGAAATCAGCCCCAGCATTTT	CASSATTGTRNQPQHF
NA	TRBV5-6	TRBJ2-7	NA	TGTGCCAGCAGCTTAAGCAGGGCCGGCGAGCAGTACTTC	CASSLSRAGEQYF
NA	TRBV2	TRBJ2-7	once	TGTGCCAGCAGTGGAGTACTCGAGCAGTACTTC	CASSGVLEQYF
NA	TRBV4-1	TRBJ2-5	NA	TGCGCCAGCAGCCAGGAGGGGGAGACCCAGTACTTC	CASSQEGETQYF
NA	TRBV14	TRBJ2-5	NA	TGTGCCAGCAGCCAAGATGTATCCCGGGAGACCCAGTACTTC	CASSQDVSRETQYF
NA	TRBV18	TRBJ1-4	NA	TGTGCCAGCTCAGCTAAACCCGATGAAAAACTGTTTTTT	CASSAKPDEKLFF
NA	TRBV3-1/TRBV3-2	TRBJ2-5	NA	TGTGCCAGCAGCCAAGCACAGGGTTACCAAGAGACCCAGTACTTC	CASSQAQGYQETQYF
NA	TRBV7-9	TRBJ2-7	NA	TGTGCCAGCAGCTCGGGGGTAAACGAGCAGTACTTC	CASSSGVNEQYF
NA	TRBV30	TRBJ1-5	NA	TGTGCCTGGAGTCGCCAGAGCAATCAGCCCCAGCATTTT	CAWSRQSNQPQHF
TRBD2	TRBV2	TRBJ2-3	NA	TGTGCCAGCAGTGAGAACCTGATTGCGGGGGGTTACACAGATACGCAGTATTTT	CASSENLIAGGYTDTQYF
TRBD2	TRBV3-1/TRBV3-2	TRBJ2-3	NA	TGTGCCAGCAGCCAAGGCCCGGGCGGCGGGGGAAGCACAGATACGCAGTATTTT	CASSQGPGGGGSTDTQYF
TRBD1	TRBV5-1	TRBJ2-7	NA	TGCGCCAGCAGCCGTGCAGGGGGAAGCTCCTACGAGCAGTACTTC	CASSRAGGSSYEQYF
NA	TRBV18	TRBJ1-3	NA	TGTGCCAGCTCACGGTCGACTGACTCTGGAAACACCATATATTTT	CASSRSTDSGNTIYF
TRBD2	TRBV14	TRBJ2-1	NA	TGTGCCAGCAGCCAAGGTACATCGGGACTAGCTACCGATGAGCAGTTCTTC	CASSQGTSGLATDEQFF
NA	TRBV14	TRBJ1-2	NA	TGTGCCAGCAGCCAAGGGGGACTGGGCAACTATGGCTACACCTTC	CASSQGGLGNYGYTF
TRBD2	TRBV5-1	TRBJ2-5	NA	TGCGCCAGCAGCTCCGTGAGCGGGGCGAAAGAGACCCAGTACTTC	CASSSVSGAKETQYF